The clone carrying this T cell receptor beta chain has ten or more counts. RNA transcripts yielded amplified TCR beta CDR3 regions. First-round RT-PCR employed HTBI primers, with a second-round multiplex PCR after it. TCRdb reanalysed the multiplex PCR reads using MiXCR and keeps one entry per CDR3 protein. This table has about 410,000 distinct CDR3 sequences, about 18% appearing once. The CDR3 has 12 amino acids. V was trimmed by 6 bases and J by 2 bases, leaving 7 bases between them. Germline CDR1 is LNHDA and CDR2 is SQIVND (reference sequence). Ophthalmopathy donors' eye disease showed moderate-to-severe activity, CAS of at least 3, NOSPECS of at least 4 and duration under 3 months. The data originate from a study of Graves' ophthalmopathy and Graves' hyperthyroidism.

The TCR sequence derives from a woman younger than 35 with Graves' ophthalmopathy. The specimen sequenced was peripheral blood. The V call is TRBV19, the J call TRBJ2-5; D may be TRBD1 (5 bases). CDR3 residues: CASRAGQETQYF. CDR3 sequence (DNA): TGTGCCAGTAGGGCAGGGCAAGAGACCCAGTACTTC.